A single sample gave rise to the 28 T cell receptor beta chains below, sequenced in a study of T cell responses to AZD1222 COVID-19 vaccine. The protocol was immunoSEQ multiplex PCR, while the TCRdb copy is restricted to in-frame clones and leaves out a portion. The sample yields 70,000 or so clones, 80% to 85% seen once. Sequenced material: peripheral blood, taken on day 0 of AZD1222 vaccination. Receptor source: an adult in good health.

The chain carries TRBV30 and TRBJ1-2, with TRBD1 as a possible D gene (5 bases). The germline V gene encodes CDR1 GTSNPN and CDR2 SVGIG (reference sequence). This CDR3 spans 13 amino acids. The V gene lost 3 bases and the J gene lost 0 bases, with 8 bases spanning the gap. CDR3 sequence: CAWRQGSNYGYTF. The CDR3 bases are TGTGCCTGGAGGCAGGGCTCTAACTATGGCTACACCTTC. Full variable domain (remainder filled in from reference TRBV30 and TRBJ1-2): SQTIHQWPATLVQPVGSPLSLECTVEGTSNPNLYWYRQAAGRGLQLLFYSVGIGQISSEVPQNLSASRPQDRQFILSSKKLLLSDSGFYLCAWRQGSNYGYTFGSGTRLTVV.

The rearrangement joins TRBV18 to TRBJ2-3, with 10 bases fitting TRBD1. The germline V gene encodes CDR1 KGHSH and CDR2 LQKENI. V trimming: 0 bases; J trimming: 3 bases; junction bases outside the gene matches: 3. The CDR3 spans 16 residues. In DNA form, the CDR3 reads TGTGCCAGCTCACCACCGGGACAGGGGATGACAGATACGCAGTATTTT. It is translated as CASSPPGQGMTDTQYF. Using reference TRBV18 and TRBJ2-3 for the parts outside the CDR3, the full variable domain is NAGVMQNPRHLVRRRGQEARLRCSPMKGHSHVYWYRQLPEEGLKFMVYLQKENIIDESGMPKERFSAEFPKEGPSILRIQQVVRGDSAAYFCASSPPGQGMTDTQYFGPGTRLTVL.

Many counts were recorded for this clone. The V gene is TRBV7-9, the J gene TRBJ1-2; D unresolved. With 1 base removed from V and 4 bases from J, the gap between germline ends came to 10 bases. There are 14 residues in the CDR3. From germline, CDR1 is SEHNR and CDR2 FQNEAQ (reference sequence). CDR3 residues: CASSLVGQLYGYTF. CDR3 coding DNA: TGTGCCAGCAGCTTAGTCGGCCAACTCTATGGCTACACCTTC.

The CDR3 bases are TGTGCCAGCAGCCCAGACGCCGGGACAGCAAACACCGGGGAGCTGTTTTTT. This sequence encodes CASSPDAGTANTGELFF. The gene calls are TRBV5-8 and TRBJ2-2, with 7 nucleotides matching TRBD1. Germline V lookup: CDR1 SGHTS, CDR2 YDEGEE. The CDR3 loop spans 17 amino acids. After removal of 4 bases from V and 2 bases from J, the junction contained 11 bases not matched to a gene.

The genes are TRBV10-3 and TRBJ2-3, with 15 positions matching TRBD2. Germline V lookup: CDR1 ENHRY, CDR2 SYGVKD. The CDR3 covers 16 residues. Unmatched junction bases numbered 4, after V lost 5 bases and J lost 4 bases. The CDR3 protein is CAISPGTSGGPDTQYF. CDR3 coding DNA: TGTGCCATCAGTCCTGGGACTAGCGGGGGGCCAGATACGCAGTATTTT.

The V and J genes are TRBV7-9 and TRBJ2-3, with 8 bases identical to TRBD1. The length of the CDR3 is 16 residues. In germline, CDR1 is SEHNR, CDR2 FQNEAQ (reference sequence). The trim removed 5 bases at V and 6 bases at J, leaving 13 bases unmatched. The CDR3 nucleotides read TGTGCCAGCAGCGGTCAGGGGGCGACGGGTGTGGATACGCAGTATTTT. Its protein is CASSGQGATGVDTQYF.

The chain is built from TRBV5-4 and TRBJ1-2; TRBD1 aligns across 7 bases. Trimming took 4 bases from V and 5 from J; bases not matched to a gene: 8. From germline, CDR1 is SGHNT and CDR2 YYREEE (reference sequence). The CDR3 extends over 14 amino acids. DNA of the CDR3: TGTGCCAGCAGCCAGGGGGGGGATTGGTATGGCTACACCTTC. As protein: CASSQGGDWYGYTF.

This chain connects TRBV10-3 to TRBJ2-1; TRBD1 might be the D (7 bases). V gave up 6 bases and J gave up 10 bases, with 16 bases separating them. CDR3 size: 13 residues. Germline assignment: CDR1 ENHRY and CDR2 SYGVKD. This chain's CDR3 is CAISRQGLDEQFF. The CDR3 bases are TGTGCCATCAGCCGACAGGGACTGGACGAGCAGTTCTTC.

The rearrangement joins TRBV27 to TRBJ1-1, with D maybe TRBD1 (6 bases). The CDR3 contains 13 residues. V was cut by 3 bases and J by 3 bases, with 8 bases left in between. CDR1 is MNHEY, CDR2 SMNVEV, per germline (reference sequence). CDR3 bases: TGTGCCAGCAGTTTCAACAGGGACACTGAAGCTTTCTTT. This gives the protein CASSFNRDTEAFF.

The J gene is TRBJ1-2, the V gene TRBV5-5, with TRBD1 identical over 8 bases. Trimming removed 0 bases from V and 4 bases from J; junction bases left unmatched: 2. CDR1 is SGHKS and CDR2 is YYEKEE in the germline V gene (reference sequence). The CDR3 runs to 14 residues. Here the CDR3 reads CASSLGGTGYGYTF. The CDR3 DNA sequence: TGTGCCAGCAGCTTGGGGGGGACAGGCTATGGCTACACCTTC. The whole variable domain, remainder taken from reference TRBV5-5 and TRBJ1-2, is DAGVTQSPTHLIKTRGQQVTLRCSPISGHKSVSWYQQVLGQGPQFIFQYYEKEERGRGNFPDRFSARQFPNYSSELNVNALLLGDSALYLCASSLGGTGYGYTFGSGTRLTVV.

In nucleotides, the CDR3 is TGCGCCAGCAGCGCCCTACCGGTGGGCGGCGAAGGTTCACCCCTCCACTTT. This codes for CASSALPVGGEGSPLHF. The chain carries TRBV5-1 and TRBJ1-6; D gene ambiguous. Trimming cost V 4 bases and J 9 bases, with 23 bases left between them. Germline V lookup: CDR1 SGHRS, CDR2 YFSETQ. CDR3 length equals 17 residues.

The chain is built from TRBV6-5 and TRBJ2-7; D unclear. V was cut by 5 bases and J by 3 bases, with 14 bases left in between. CDR1 is MNHEY and CDR2 is SVGAGI in the germline V gene. This CDR3 is 14 amino acids long. The CDR3 region has the DNA TGTGCCAGCAGTACCCCGGGCCGGCGCTACGAGCAGTACTTC. Its translation is CASSTPGRRYEQYF.

The rearrangement joins TRBV27 to TRBJ1-1; D is possibly TRBD1 (5 bases). This CDR3 is built from 13 residues. Between the trimmed V and J ends, which lost 6 bases and 2 bases, there was a span of 10 bases. In germline, CDR1 is MNHEY, CDR2 SMNVEV (reference sequence). CDR3 nucleotides: TGTGCCAGCAGCCGGGGGACTAACACTGAAGCTTTCTTT. It codes for CASSRGTNTEAFF.

The rearrangement uses TRBV5-1 and TRBJ1-2; no firm D call. The V gene lost 0 bases and the J gene lost 8 bases, with 11 bases spanning the gap. In germline, CDR1 is SGHRS, CDR2 YFSETQ. The CDR3 loop spans 13 amino acids. CDR3 nucleotide sequence: TGCGCCAGCAGCTTGGCAGGAGAGGACGGCTACACCTTC. It yields the protein CASSLAGEDGYTF. Together with reference TRBV5-1 and TRBJ1-2, the CDR3 gives the full variable domain: KAGVTQTPRYLIKTRGQQVTLSCSPISGHRSVSWYQQTPGQGLQFLFEYFSETQRNKGNFPGRFSGRQFSNSRSEMNVSTLELGDSALYLCASSLAGEDGYTFGSGTRLTVV.

V and J are TRBV27 and TRBJ2-2, with a possible D match to TRBD2 (5 bases). Germline assignment: CDR1 MNHEY and CDR2 SMNVEV (reference sequence). The CDR3 has 14 residues. The V and J ends lost 3 bases and 5 bases respectively, with 10 bases between them. CDR3 sequence reads: CASSFQRWTGELFF. As DNA, the CDR3 is TGTGCCAGCAGTTTCCAGCGGTGGACCGGGGAGCTGTTTTTT.

The chain employs TRBV19 and TRBJ2-6; D is undetermined. The V end lost 9 bases, the J end lost 2 bases, and 14 bases lay between the germline ends. The germline CDR1 and CDR2 sequences are LNHDA and SQIVND (reference sequence). The CDR3 extends over 15 amino acids. CDR3 nucleotides: TGTGCCAGCCAAAGGGAACTACCTGGGGCCAACGTCCTGACTTTC. It translates to CASQRELPGANVLTF.

The chain uses TRBV2 and TRBJ2-1; 11 bases match TRBD2. The CDR3 is made up of 15 amino acids. V gave up 4 bases and J gave up 4 bases; unmatched junction bases: 3. CDR1 SNHLY and CDR2 FYNNEI come from the germline V gene. The CDR3 sequence: CASSVTSGGYNEQFF. The CDR3 DNA sequence: TGTGCCAGCAGTGTCACTAGCGGGGGTTACAATGAGCAGTTCTTC.

The V and J genes are TRBV10-3 and TRBJ1-1; 7 bases align to TRBD1. Germline V lookup: CDR1 ENHRY, CDR2 SYGVKD. This CDR3 is built from 13 residues. V was pared by 10 bases and J by 4 bases, with 9 bases of the junction left unmatched. The CDR3 is CATALGGGTEAFF. The DNA of the CDR3 is TGTGCCACCGCCCTAGGGGGCGGCACTGAAGCTTTCTTT.

The chain is built from TRBV18 and TRBJ1-3; TRBD1 matches at 9 bases. J gave up 2 bases and V 5 bases, and 4 bases lay outside the gene matches. Germline V gene data show CDR1 as KGHSH and CDR2 as LQKENI. This CDR3 is 15 amino acids long. CDR3 in amino acids: CASSGQGHTGNTIYF. The DNA of the CDR3 is TGTGCCAGCTCAGGACAGGGGCACACTGGAAACACCATATATTTT. Filled out from reference TRBV18 and TRBJ1-3, the complete variable domain reads NAGVMQNPRHLVRRRGQEARLRCSPMKGHSHVYWYRQLPEEGLKFMVYLQKENIIDESGMPKERFSAEFPKEGPSILRIQQVVRGDSAAYFCASSGQGHTGNTIYFGEGSWLTVV.

This clone came up a few times. The chain couples TRBV4-1 to TRBJ1-5; D is possibly TRBD1 (6 bases). V lost 0 bases, J lost 6 bases, and 12 bases lay in between. The CDR3 sequence is 15 residues long. Looked up from germline, CDR1 is MGHRA and CDR2 is YSYEKL. The CDR3: CASSQDNEGVQPQHF. For the CDR3, the DNA is TGCGCCAGCAGCCAAGATAACGAGGGGGTTCAGCCCCAGCATTTT.

The chain is built from TRBV10-1 and TRBJ1-1, with TRBD1 matching 7 bases. The V gene end was trimmed by 3 bases and the J gene end by 5 bases; junction bases not matched to a gene: 3. Per germline, CDR1 WNHNN and CDR2 SYGVQD (reference sequence). The CDR3 extends over 13 amino acids. In DNA form, the CDR3 reads TGCGCCAGCAGTGATAGGGGGCTTACTGAAGCTTTCTTT. This encodes CASSDRGLTEAFF.

The chain couples TRBV29-1 to TRBJ1-3; maybe TRBD1 (5 bases). V lost 2 bases and J lost 0, with 8 bases in between. This CDR3 contains 14 residues. Germline CDR1 SQVTM, CDR2 ANQGSEA. The CDR3 loop reads CSVETGSSGNTIYF. The CDR3 nucleotides read TGCAGCGTTGAAACAGGTAGCTCTGGAAACACCATATATTTT.

V gene TRBV30 combines with J gene TRBJ2-1, with D tentatively TRBD1 (6 bases). The V gene's germline CDR1 is GTSNPN and CDR2 SVGIG (reference sequence). V was shortened by 1 base and J by 10 bases, with 11 bases between the two germline ends. The CDR3 spans 12 residues. The CDR3 spells CAWSGGGSEQFF. The CDR3 DNA reads TGTGCCTGGAGTGGTGGGGGCAGCGAGCAGTTCTTC.

This chain links TRBV5-4 with TRBJ2-3; D perhaps matches TRBD2 (5 bases). The length of the CDR3 is 16 residues. The ends were cut back, 1 base at V and 5 bases at J, with 17 bases in the middle. The germline V gene encodes CDR1 SGHNT and CDR2 YYREEE (reference sequence). The CDR3 DNA reads TGTGCCAGCAGCTTGCGTTGGGTAACAGAGGGAGATACGCAGTATTTT. Protein: CASSLRWVTEGDTQYF.

CDR3 nucleotides: TGTGCCAGCAGTTTGGGGAGCGGTCAGCCCCAGCATTTT. This translates into CASSLGSGQPQHF. The chain uses TRBV12-3 or TRBV12-4 and TRBJ1-5, with unresolved D. The ends were cut back, 3 bases at V and 6 bases at J, with 9 bases in the middle. The CDR3 loop spans 13 amino acids.

The rearrangement links TRBV12-3 or TRBV12-4 to TRBJ1-1; D gene unclear. The V end was cut by 5 bases, the J end by 3 bases, with 4 bases between. The CDR3 spans 11 residues. The CDR3 region is CASSLDTEAFF. In DNA, the CDR3 is TGTGCCAGCAGTCTCGACACTGAAGCTTTCTTT.

The chain carries TRBV27 and TRBJ2-5; tentatively, D is TRBD1 (6 bases). Trimming took 4 bases from V and 5 from J, leaving 20 bases between them. The CDR3 extends over 16 amino acids. Germline V CDR1 and CDR2: MNHEY, SMNVEV (reference sequence). Here the CDR3 DNA reads TGTGCCAGCAGTTCCACAGCAGAGACAGGAGACGAGACCCAGTACTTC. Amino acids: CASSSTAETGDETQYF.

This clone was seen only once. The chain uses TRBV12-5 and TRBJ2-5, with no clear D. Germline CDR1 is LGHNT and CDR2 is FRNRAP. V lost 2 bases, J lost 5 bases, and 6 bases lay in between. CDR3 length: 12 amino acids. The CDR3 loop reads CASGLFGETQYF. The CDR3 DNA is TGTGCTAGTGGTTTGTTTGGGGAGACCCAGTACTTC.